Below are 29 T cell receptor beta chains sequenced from a single sample in a study of control samples from healthy donors and cancer patients. The assay was immunoSEQ multiplex PCR, and TCRdb's table has in-frame clones only and misses some. The sample lists 150,000 or so clones; 85% to 95% were seen once. The material sequenced was blood. Every receptor here comes from a man aged 35 to 55 in good health.

This clone has more than one count but fewer than ten. This chain connects TRBV19 to TRBJ1-2, with a possible D match to TRBD1 (5 bases). The V end was cut by 6 bases, the J end by 0 bases, with 8 bases between. The CDR3 consists of 13 residues. Germline V lookup: CDR1 LNHDA, CDR2 SQIVND (reference sequence). The CDR3 loop reads CASRRGPNYGYTF. CDR3 DNA sequence: TGTGCCAGTAGACGGGGACCTAACTATGGCTACACCTTC. The entire variable domain, with the rest obtained from reference TRBV19 and TRBJ1-2, is as follows: DGGITQSPKYLFRKEGQNVTLSCEQNLNHDAMYWYRQDPGQGLRLIYYSQIVNDFQKGDIAEGYSVSREKKESFPLTVTSAQKNPTAFYLCASRRGPNYGYTFGSGTRLTVV.

The chain uses TRBV24-1 and TRBJ1-2; no clear D gene. V was pared by 9 bases and J by 4 bases, with 20 bases between. This CDR3 has 15 amino acids. Germline V CDR1 and CDR2: KGHDR, SFDVKD. The CDR3 loop is CATLILAGSGYGYTF. CDR3 DNA: TGTGCCACCCTAATTCTTGCGGGATCGGGCTATGGCTACACCTTC.

V and J are TRBV18 and TRBJ1-5; D is ambiguous. Germline values: CDR1 KGHSH, CDR2 LQKENI. The CDR3 runs to 14 residues. The V end lost 3 bases, the J end lost 0 bases, and 6 bases lay between the germline ends. CDR3 sequence reads: CASSPQSSNQPQHF. CDR3 sequence (DNA): TGTGCCAGCTCACCGCAAAGTAGCAATCAGCCCCAGCATTTT.

The V call is TRBV19, the J call TRBJ1-1, with no clear D. V lost 5 bases and J lost 5, with 12 bases in between. CDR1 and CDR2 (germline): LNHDA, SQIVND (reference sequence). The CDR3 sequence is 13 residues long. CDR3 DNA: TGTGCCAGTAGTCCGCTAGGTAGTACTGAAGCTTTCTTT. It encodes CASSPLGSTEAFF.

The chain carries TRBV9 and TRBJ1-1; 7 nucleotides agree with TRBD1. The CDR3 totals 13 residues. V shed 4 bases and J 4 bases; nucleotides not matched to a gene: 4. In germline, CDR1 is SGDLS, CDR2 YYNGEE. For the CDR3, the DNA is TGTGCCAGCAGCCCCGGGACAGCCACTGAAGCTTTCTTT. Translated: CASSPGTATEAFF.

The chain joins TRBV4-2 to TRBJ2-2, with a tentative D call TRBD2 (5 bases). The CDR3 totals 16 residues. Germline-derived CDR1 and CDR2 are LGHNA and YNFKEQ. Trimming took off 0 bases at V and 4 bases at J, with 12 bases between the two ends. DNA of the CDR3: TGTGCCAGCAGCCAAGATTTGAGGGCGGGCACCGGGGAGCTGTTTTTT. Encoded protein: CASSQDLRAGTGELFF.

The chain has TRBV28 and TRBJ1-1; the D gene is possibly TRBD1 (5 bases). This CDR3 has 15 residues. The V end lost 6 bases, the J end lost 6 bases, and 20 bases lay between the germline ends. Germline loops: CDR1 MDHEN, CDR2 SYDVKM. In DNA form, the CDR3 reads TGTGCCAGCAGGGAGGAGGGGCGGTACGGCGCTGAAGCTTTCTTT. Translating it yields CASREEGRYGAEAFF.

V is TRBV7-3 and J is TRBJ2-2; TRBD2 matches at 9 bases. Germline assignment: CDR1 SGHTA and CDR2 FQGTGA. Trimming cost V 5 bases and J 3 bases; bases outside gene matches: 7. The CDR3 contains 16 residues. CDR3 sequence reads: CASSPIAGDYTGELFF. The CDR3 DNA sequence: TGTGCCAGCAGCCCGATAGCGGGGGACTACACCGGGGAGCTGTTTTTT. Together with reference TRBV7-3 and TRBJ2-2, the CDR3 gives the full variable domain: GAGVSQTPSNKVTEKGKYVELRCDPISGHTALYWYRQSLGQGPEFLIYFQGTGAADDSGLPNDRFFAVRPEGSVSTLKIQRTERGDSAVYLCASSPIAGDYTGELFFGEGSRLTVL.

This sequence joins TRBV6-5 and TRBJ2-4; no reliable D call. Deletions cut 0 bases from V and 9 bases from J, with 3 bases between. Per germline, CDR1 MNHEY and CDR2 SVGAGI. The CDR3 sequence is 11 residues long. The CDR3 region has the DNA TGTGCCAGCAGTTACTCTGGCATTCAGTACTTC. Its translation: CASSYSGIQYF.

The chain combines TRBV5-5 with TRBJ1-2, with unresolved D. Per the germline V gene, CDR1 is SGHKS and CDR2 is YYEKEE (reference sequence). V was clipped by 0 bases and J by 1 base, with 4 bases between them. The CDR3 runs to 13 residues. CDR3 nucleotide sequence: TGTGCCAGCAGCTTGGGGATTAACTATGGCTACACCTTC. Its protein product is CASSLGINYGYTF.

The chain carries TRBV27 and TRBJ1-5, with 7 bases fitting TRBD1. Germline V CDR1 and CDR2: MNHEY, SMNVEV (reference sequence). The CDR3 is 14 residues long. V was clipped by 5 bases and J by 4 bases; unmatched bases: 5. DNA of the CDR3: TGTGCCAGCAGTCCCTGGACAGGAAATCAGCCCCAGCATTTT. Translated: CASSPWTGNQPQHF.

The rearrangement joins TRBV24-1 to TRBJ1-1; 12 nucleotides match TRBD1. CDR3 length: 16 residues. J lost 4 bases, V lost 5 bases, and 7 bases had no gene match. The germline CDR1 and CDR2 sequences are KGHDR and SFDVKD. The CDR3 nucleotides read TGTGCCACCAGTGCCCCCGGGACAGGGGGCATCACTGAAGCTTTCTTT. It codes for CATSAPGTGGITEAFF.

The chain is built from TRBV7-2 and TRBJ2-3; D not resolved. CDR3 length: 13 residues. V lost 5 bases, J lost 3 bases, and 9 bases lay in between. Germline values: CDR1 SGHTA, CDR2 FQGNSA. CDR3 sequence reads: CASSTGPTDTQYF. The CDR3 DNA is TGTGCCAGCAGCACTGGCCCGACAGATACGCAGTATTTT.

The rearrangement joins TRBV5-1 to TRBJ1-1, with a tentative D call TRBD1 (6 bases). Germline assignment: CDR1 SGHRS and CDR2 YFSETQ. The ends were cut back, 5 bases at V and 3 bases at J, with 20 bases in the middle. The CDR3 length is 16 residues. CDR3 in amino acids: CASRTTTGPRDTEAFF. In nucleotides, the CDR3 is TGCGCCAGCAGAACGACTACAGGGCCCCGCGACACTGAAGCTTTCTTT.

J is TRBJ1-5 and V is TRBV6-2 or TRBV6-3, with D tentatively TRBD1 (5 bases). This CDR3 is built from 12 residues. Germline V gives CDR1 MNHEY, CDR2 SVGEGT. Trimming shortened V by 0 bases and J by 9 bases, and 6 bases separated the two germline ends. The CDR3 loop reads CASSYSGGPQHF. The CDR3 region has the DNA TGTGCCAGCAGTTACTCCGGGGGGCCCCAGCATTTT.

The chain carries TRBV5-6 and TRBJ1-2; D gene uncertain. Trimming cost V 2 bases and J 10 bases, with 15 bases left between them. Looked up from germline, CDR1 is SGHDT and CDR2 is YYEEEE. This CDR3 comprises 13 residues. CDR3 bases: TGTGCCAGCAGCTTAAACCCCGGTACGGCCTACACCTTC. Protein product: CASSLNPGTAYTF.

This clone is a singleton in its sample. The rearrangement joins TRBV30 to TRBJ1-1; 7 nucleotides align to TRBD1. CDR1 is GTSNPN and CDR2 is SVGIG in the germline V gene (reference sequence). Trimming at V came to 7 bases and at J to 6 bases, leaving 8 bases not matched to a gene. CDR3 length equals 12 residues. The CDR3 protein is CASEGAVAEAFF. CDR3 DNA sequence: TGTGCCTCCGAGGGGGCGGTGGCTGAAGCTTTCTTT.

The J gene is TRBJ1-5, the V gene TRBV28; TRBD1 aligns across 7 bases. The ends lost 4 bases at V and 7 bases at J; junction bases unmatched: 7. The germline V gene encodes CDR1 MDHEN and CDR2 SYDVKM. The CDR3 is 14 residues long. The CDR3 loop reads CASSWTGEGQPQHF. CDR3 DNA: TGTGCCAGCAGTTGGACAGGTGAAGGGCAGCCCCAGCATTTT.

This clone was observed once. The chain carries TRBV7-2 and TRBJ1-1; unclear D gene. V dropped 6 bases and J dropped 1 base, with 9 bases sitting between them. Germline V gives CDR1 SGHTA, CDR2 FQGNSA. The CDR3 runs to 13 residues. CDR3 DNA: TGTGCCAGCAGATTACAAGAGAACACTGAAGCTTTCTTT. It yields the protein CASRLQENTEAFF.

Note on this clone: This sample also contains other DNA sequences that code for the same CDR3. V and J are TRBV27 and TRBJ1-2; D is unresolved. The V end was cut by 5 bases, the J end by 0 bases, with 7 bases between. In germline, CDR1 is MNHEY, CDR2 SMNVEV (reference sequence). The CDR3 is 13 amino acids. CDR3 region: CASSLAANYGYTF. The CDR3 region has the DNA TGTGCCAGCAGTCTCGCAGCTAACTATGGCTACACCTTC.

The chain is built from TRBV7-3 and TRBJ2-5; 7 bases map to TRBD1. The V gene end was trimmed by 5 bases and the J gene end by 5 bases; junction bases not matched to a gene: 5. The length of the CDR3 is 13 residues. Germline CDR1 SGHTA, CDR2 FQGTGA. CDR3 coding DNA: TGTGCCAGCAGCCGCCGACAGGGCGAGACCCAGTACTTC. It is translated as CASSRRQGETQYF.

The V and J genes are TRBV3-1 (or the pseudogene TRBV3-2) and TRBJ2-1; D is possibly TRBD1 (5 bases). Trimming took 2 bases from V and 7 from J, leaving 12 bases between them. Germline values: CDR1 LGHDT, CDR2 YNNKEL (reference sequence). This CDR3 comprises 14 residues. DNA of the CDR3: TGTGCCAGCAGCCAAATAAGGACAATAAATGAGCAGTTCTTC. Translated: CASSQIRTINEQFF.

The chain employs TRBV2 and TRBJ2-1; TRBD2 matches at 7 bases. CDR1 SNHLY and CDR2 FYNNEI come from the germline V gene. CDR3 size: 14 residues. J was trimmed by 7 bases and V by 6 bases; bases with no gene match: 9. The CDR3 DNA reads TGTGCCAGCAGCCGGGACTATGGGAATAATGAGCAGTTCTTC. Translating it yields CASSRDYGNNEQFF.

The chain has TRBV5-5 and TRBJ2-1, with 12 nucleotides matching TRBD1. Trimming took 3 bases from V and 6 from J; bases not matched to a gene: 4. The CDR3 length is 15 residues. The germline CDR1 and CDR2 sequences are SGHKS and YYEKEE (reference sequence). As DNA, the CDR3 is TGTGCCAGCAGCTCGAGGGGACAGGGGGCCAATGAGCAGTTCTTC. Its protein product is CASSSRGQGANEQFF.

The chain recombines TRBV24-1 with TRBJ1-2; D not certain. The germline CDR1 and CDR2 sequences are KGHDR and SFDVKD. The CDR3 is made up of 14 amino acids. Trimming left V 3 bases short and J 5 bases short, with 12 bases between. DNA for the CDR3: TGTGCCACCAGTGATCTAGACGTACGGTATGGCTACACCTTC. This gives the protein CATSDLDVRYGYTF.

The chain employs TRBV5-1 and TRBJ1-1; no reliable D call. V lost 4 bases, J lost 0 bases, and 16 bases lay in between. Germline V gene data show CDR1 as SGHRS and CDR2 as YFSETQ. The CDR3 has 16 amino acids. The CDR3 spells CASSLAVMQMNTEAFF. CDR3 sequence (DNA): TGCGCCAGCAGCCTGGCGGTGATGCAGATGAACACTGAAGCTTTCTTT.

This chain connects TRBV5-1 to TRBJ1-5; D unresolved. V was trimmed by 4 bases and J by 6 bases, leaving 20 bases between them. This CDR3 spans 16 amino acids. Per the germline V gene, CDR1 is SGHRS and CDR2 is YFSETQ. CDR3 nucleotides: TGCGCCAGCAGCGTGGGAGGGTTGGAGACGGGTCAGCCCCAGCATTTT. Translation: CASSVGGLETGQPQHF.

The chain carries TRBV19 and TRBJ2-7, with a possible D match to TRBD2 (5 bases). The germline V and J ends were trimmed by 3 bases and 1 base, with 13 bases remaining between them. CDR1 LNHDA and CDR2 SQIVND come from the germline V gene (reference sequence). The CDR3 is made up of 15 amino acids. CDR3 nucleotide sequence: TGTGCCAGTAGTATGGAAGGACGGGATTCCTACGAGCAGTACTTC. It encodes CASSMEGRDSYEQYF.

The table lists this clone with a few counts. The rearrangement links TRBV3-1 (or the pseudogene TRBV3-2) to TRBJ1-1, with TRBD1 matching over 8 bases. The V gene end was trimmed by 0 bases and the J gene end by 11 bases; junction bases not matched to a gene: 2. This CDR3 has 12 residues. Germline loops: CDR1 LGHDT, CDR2 YNNKEL (reference sequence). The chain's CDR3 is CASSQDRGPAFF. In DNA, the CDR3 is TGTGCCAGCAGCCAAGACAGGGGGCCCGCTTTCTTT.